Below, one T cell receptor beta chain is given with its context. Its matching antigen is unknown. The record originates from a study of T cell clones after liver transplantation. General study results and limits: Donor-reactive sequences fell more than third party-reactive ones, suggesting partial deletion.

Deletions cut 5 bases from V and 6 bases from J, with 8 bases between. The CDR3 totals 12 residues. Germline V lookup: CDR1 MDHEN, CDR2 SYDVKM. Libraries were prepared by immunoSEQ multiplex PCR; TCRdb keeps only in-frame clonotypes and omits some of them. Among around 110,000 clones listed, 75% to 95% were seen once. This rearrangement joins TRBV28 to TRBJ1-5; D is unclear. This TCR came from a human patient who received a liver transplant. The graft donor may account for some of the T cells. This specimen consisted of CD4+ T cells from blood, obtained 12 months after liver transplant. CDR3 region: CASSPWGQPQHF. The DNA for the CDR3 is TGTGCCAGCAGTCCTTGGGGTCAGCCCCAGCATTTT.